Reported below is one T cell receptor (beta chain). The sample belongs to a study of blood T cell repertoires in COVID-19. Study information: Samples representing acute and convalescent COVID-19 were sourced from the United States, Italy and Spain.

How the authors handled the data: Nucleated cell counts were estimated from reference gene primer amplification. The data were produced by immunoSEQ multiplex PCR, yet TCRdb's version contains in-frame clones alone and is incomplete. That table gives V, J and clone size, and the DNA gave D and trimming. The sample lists 150,000 or so clones, approximately 90% seen once, with around 5% in the top ten. The CDR3 has 16 amino acids. CDR1 is SGDLS, CDR2 YYNGEE, per germline. Trimming took 2 bases from V and 0 from J; bases not matched to a gene: 1. The chain combines TRBV9 with TRBJ2-1; 11 bases map to TRBD2. Source material: peripheral blood. The sequence came from a human donor in a cohort sampled during active COVID-19. The chain's CDR3 is CASSVLAGGSYNEQFF. In DNA form, the CDR3 reads TGTGCCAGCAGCGTTCTAGCGGGAGGCTCCTACAATGAGCAGTTCTTC.